Presented here are 22 T cell receptor beta chains from one specimen sequenced in a study of T cell repertoires in cytomegalovirus infection. No antigen has been assigned to these receptors. TCRdb recomputed calls from the reads with MiXCR, one row per CDR3 protein. Here the sample spans 160,000 or so distinct CDR3 sequences, about 22% being singletons. Sequenced material: CD8+ T cells from cultured PBMCs, taken from culture after CMV antigen stimulation. The receptors originated from a human donor in good health (CMV status not recorded). Some clones in this sample may be carry-over from other donors' samples.

This clonotype was detected only a few times. This sequence joins TRBV20-1 and TRBJ1-1, with D perhaps matching TRBD1 (6 bases). The CDR3 loop spans 14 amino acids. Between the trimmed V and J ends, which lost 8 bases and 3 bases, there was a span of 19 bases. Germline loops: CDR1 DFQATT, CDR2 SNEGSKA (reference sequence). CDR3 sequence (DNA): TGCAGTCCCTGGGGGGCAGGCTCTTACACTGAAGCTTTCTTT. Its translation: CSPWGAGSYTEAFF.

This clonotype has a single count. CDR3 protein: CATSREGGHQPQHF. CDR3 in DNA: TGTGCCACCAGCAGAGAAGGGGGGCATCAGCCCCAGCATTTT. This chain links TRBV15 with TRBJ1-5; possible D gene TRBD1, 6 bases. Germline CDR1 and CDR2: LNHNV and YYDKDF (reference sequence). Trimming stripped 0 bases from V and 5 bases from J, with 8 bases between. This CDR3 is 14 amino acids long.

The rearrangement links TRBV15 to TRBJ1-5; D possibly corresponds to TRBD1 (5 bases). V lost 5 bases and J 3 bases, leaving 11 bases between the germline ends. This CDR3 has 14 amino acids. From germline, CDR1 is LNHNV and CDR2 YYDKDF (reference sequence). CDR3 sequence (DNA): TGTGCCACCAGCGCAGAACAGGCCAATCAGCCCCAGCATTTT. Its protein product is CATSAEQANQPQHF.

This clonotype was seen more than once but under ten times. The chain joins TRBV7-2 to TRBJ2-7; D assignment may be TRBD1 or TRBD2 (6 bases each). The CDR3 runs 13 residues. Per the germline V gene, CDR1 is SGHTA and CDR2 is FQGNSA. V lost 5 bases and J lost 7, with 15 bases in between. The CDR3: CASSPNGGWEQYF. Written as DNA, the CDR3 is TGTGCCAGCAGCCCGAACGGGGGCTGGGAGCAGTACTTC.

V gene TRBV6-8 combines with J gene TRBJ1-1; D not resolved. The CDR3 loop spans 14 amino acids. Germline values: CDR1 MNHGY, CDR2 SAAAGT. The ends were cut back, 3 bases at V and 2 bases at J, with 10 bases in the middle. DNA for the CDR3: TGTGCCAGCAGTTATGGGCTAGGAAACACTGAAGCTTTCTTT. As protein: CASSYGLGNTEAFF.

In its sample, this clonotype was seen a few times. The V gene is TRBV28, the J gene TRBJ1-5, with 7 bases identical to TRBD1. V lost 3 bases and J lost 0; bases outside the gene matches: 2. CDR3 length: 15 residues. Per the germline V gene, CDR1 is MDHEN and CDR2 is SYDVKM. The CDR3 DNA sequence: TGTGCCAGCAGTTTGACAGGGACTAGCAATCAGCCCCAGCATTTT. It is translated as CASSLTGTSNQPQHF.

This clonotype was recorded a few times. The chain combines TRBV6-6 with TRBJ1-1, with D perhaps TRBD1 (6 bases). Between the trimmed V and J ends, which lost 2 bases and 3 bases, there was a span of 10 bases. CDR1 and CDR2 from the germline V gene are MNHNY and SVGAGI (reference sequence). The CDR3 contains 14 residues. DNA of the CDR3: TGTGCCAGCAGTTACGGGGGCGCGGACACTGAAGCTTTCTTT. This encodes CASSYGGADTEAFF.

The chain carries TRBV4-3 and TRBJ1-3; no firm D call. This CDR3 has 17 amino acids. V lost 0 bases and J 4 bases, leaving 16 bases between the germline ends. The germline V gene has CDR1 LGHNA and CDR2 YSLEER. CDR3 protein: CASSQDPGALWGNTIYF. DNA of the CDR3: TGCGCCAGCAGCCAAGACCCAGGAGCTCTCTGGGGAAACACCATATATTTT.

This clonotype was seen only a few times. The CDR3 DNA reads TGTGCCAGCAGTCAACAGGGGGCAGGAACCGGGGAGCTGTTTTTT. It specifies CASSQQGAGTGELFF. J is TRBJ2-2 and V is TRBV4-2, with TRBD1 matching 9 bases. With V trimmed by 6 bases and J by 5 bases, 7 bases remained unmatched. This CDR3 contains 15 residues. CDR1 and CDR2 from the germline V gene are LGHNA and YNFKEQ.

Ten or more counts support this clonotype. The V gene is TRBV29-1, the J gene TRBJ2-5, with 7 bases identical to TRBD1. J was trimmed by 5 bases and V by 5 bases; bases with no gene match: 8. Germline CDR1 reads SQVTM; CDR2 reads ANQGSEA. The CDR3 has 13 residues. CDR3 sequence: CSVQTGKDETQYF. CDR3 in DNA: TGCAGCGTTCAGACAGGGAAGGACGAGACCCAGTACTTC.

This clonotype was seen only a few times. This sequence joins TRBV28 and TRBJ1-3; TRBD1 might be the D (6 bases). Trimming took 10 bases from V and 4 from J, leaving 14 bases between them. This CDR3 has 13 amino acids. Germline V gives CDR1 MDHEN, CDR2 SYDVKM. This CDR3 reads CATNRALGNTIYF. The CDR3 nucleotides read TGTGCCACCAACAGGGCCCTCGGAAACACCATATATTTT.

There are many counts of this clonotype. The rearrangement joins TRBV10-2 to TRBJ1-2; D perhaps matches TRBD1 (5 bases). V gave up 5 bases and J gave up 0 bases, with 19 bases separating them. CDR3 length: 17 amino acids. Germline CDR1 is WSHSY and CDR2 is SAAADI. The CDR3 coding sequence is TGCGCCAGCAGTCGACCGTTTCAGGGCCAAACTAACTATGGCTACACCTTC. This sequence encodes CASSRPFQGQTNYGYTF.

This clonotype was counted only a few times. The junction does not match germline at one end; this may be a read error. This rearrangement joins TRBV6-2 or TRBV6-3 to TRBJ1-5, with a weak D call TRBD1 (5 bases). CDR1 and CDR2 from the germline V gene are MNHEY and SVGEGT. The CDR3 covers 19 residues. This CDR3 is CARSYFPGTEPSDNQPQHF. The CDR3 DNA follows: TGTGCCCGCAGTTACTTCCCTGGGACGGAACCCAGCGACAATCAGCCCCAGCATTTT.

V and J are TRBV27 and TRBJ1-1; perhaps TRBD1 as D (5 bases). This CDR3 contains 15 residues. V was shortened by 2 bases and J by 0 bases, with 10 bases between the two germline ends. Germline V gene lookup returns CDR1 MNHEY and CDR2 SMNVEV (reference sequence). CDR3: CASSLVRGVNTEAFF. The CDR3 nucleotides are TGTGCCAGCAGTTTAGTTAGGGGCGTGAACACTGAAGCTTTCTTT.

The J gene is TRBJ2-7, the V gene TRBV4-3; 10 bases agree with TRBD2. Trimming removed 3 bases from V and 3 bases from J; junction bases left unmatched: 5. The CDR3 covers 15 residues. Germline CDR1 and CDR2: LGHNA and YSLEER. CDR3 region: CASSHTSGADYEQYF. The CDR3 nucleotides are TGCGCCAGCAGCCATACTAGCGGGGCCGACTACGAGCAGTACTTC.

This clonotype has more than one count but fewer than ten. The CDR3 loop is CASSFTGGYTEAFF. CDR3 nucleotide sequence: TGTGCCAGCAGTTTTACAGGGGGATACACTGAAGCTTTCTTT. V gene TRBV12-3 or TRBV12-4 combines with J gene TRBJ1-1, with 8 bases lining up with TRBD1. This CDR3 has 14 amino acids. The J segment lost 3 bases and the V segment lost 3 bases, leaving 3 bases of the junction unmatched.

This clonotype has more than one count but fewer than ten. The chain combines TRBV12-3 or TRBV12-4 with TRBJ2-3; 8 bases align to TRBD1. V gave up 5 bases and J gave up 4 bases; unmatched junction bases: 2. CDR3 length: 13 amino acids. CDR3 DNA: TGTGCCAGCAGTCGGACAGGGCCAGATACGCAGTATTTT. Residues: CASSRTGPDTQYF.

The genes are TRBV7-6 and TRBJ2-6; D is undetermined. This CDR3 spans 15 amino acids. Germline V gene sequence: CDR1 SGHVS, CDR2 FNYEAQ. The V gene lost 6 bases and the J gene lost 0 bases, with 9 bases spanning the gap. CDR3 DNA sequence: TGTGCCAGCAGTCGGGCCCGCTCTGGGGCCAACGTCCTGACTTTC. Translating gives CASSRARSGANVLTF.

For the CDR3, the DNA is TGTGCCAGCAGTGCGACCCTCCGGGGGGAGACCCAGTACTTC. As protein: CASSATLRGETQYF. V gene TRBV7-8 combines with J gene TRBJ2-5; D might be TRBD2 (6 bases). Germline loops: CDR1 SGHVS, CDR2 FQNEAQ. The CDR3 runs 14 residues. Trimming cost V 6 bases and J 5 bases, with 16 bases left between them.

V and J are TRBV7-9 and TRBJ2-3; TRBD2 aligns across 8 bases. The junction had 1 base not matched to a gene; V was cut back by 3 bases and J by 2 bases. CDR1 SEHNR and CDR2 FQNEAQ come from the germline V gene (reference sequence). The CDR3 totals 14 residues. The CDR3 is CASSFSGDTDTQYF. The CDR3 nucleotides read TGTGCCAGCAGCTTTAGCGGGGACACAGATACGCAGTATTTT.

The chain couples TRBV7-9 to TRBJ2-3; perhaps TRBD1 as D (6 bases). Germline assignment: CDR1 SEHNR and CDR2 FQNEAQ (reference sequence). V was cut by 5 bases and J by 9 bases, with 30 bases left in between. The CDR3 covers 18 residues. CDR3 amino acids: CASSTIPRDDKGVYTQYF. The CDR3 DNA is TGTGCCAGCAGCACAATTCCCCGGGACGACAAGGGGGTGTACACGCAGTATTTT. The entire variable domain, with the rest obtained from reference TRBV7-9 and TRBJ2-3, is as follows: DTGVSQNPRHKITKRGQNVTFRCDPISEHNRLYWYRQTLGQGPEFLTYFQNEAQLEKSRLLSDRFSAERPKGSFSTLEIQRTEQGDSAMYLCASSTIPRDDKGVYTQYFGPGTRLTVL.

This clonotype was seen a handful of times. This chain connects TRBV15 to TRBJ1-1; a weak D match, TRBD1 (6 bases). The V gene lost 9 bases and the J gene lost 1 base, with 18 bases spanning the gap. CDR3 length: 15 amino acids. Germline V gives CDR1 LNHNV, CDR2 YYDKDF (reference sequence). The DNA of the CDR3 is TGTGCCACAAGGTTTCCGGGACACCCGAACACTGAAGCTTTCTTT. Translation: CATRFPGHPNTEAFF.